This T cell receptor (beta chain) appears in the sequencing data of a study of shared clonotypes between healthy human individuals. This table comes from immunoSEQ multiplex PCR, and its TCRdb copy is limited to in-frame clones, with some not included. In the table there are about 2.1 million clones, 93% of which are singletons. Positive CCR7 selection of CD45RO-negative cells yielded the naive CD8 cells, and terminally differentiated effector memory CD45RA+ cells were excluded. CDR1 and CDR2 (germline): SGHDT, YYEEEE. J gave up 2 bases and V 0 bases, and 11 bases lay outside the gene matches. This CDR3 region has 18 residues.

Material: naive CD8+ T cells from PBMCs. The chain has TRBV5-6 and TRBJ2-7, with TRBD2 matching 10 bases. This clonotype was sampled from a young man in good health. Some clones in this sample may be carry-over from other donors' samples. The CDR3 protein is CASSLAKGAGGPAYEQYF. The CDR3 bases are TGTGCCAGCAGCTTGGCCAAAGGAGCGGGAGGGCCCGCCTACGAGCAGTACTTC.